This T cell receptor beta chain was recorded in a study of T cells in Graves' hyperthyroidism and ophthalmopathy (dated by TCRdb to between 2018 and 2021). As for the study more broadly: Peripheral blood samples were taken at the time of initial diagnosis, prior to any treatment. After blood sampling, hyperthyroidism patients were treated with methimazole at a starting dose of 30 mg daily, and ophthalmopathy patients were treated with high-dose intravenous methylprednisolone. Whether ophthalmopathy could be predicted prospectively was tested in an independent validation cohort made up of under 20 hyperthyroidism patients plus 17 patients who later progressed to ophthalmopathy. The roughly 100 discovery patients were divided at random into training and test sets in a 7:3 ratio. TCR Vbeta CDR3 sequencing of 120 to 150 peripheral blood samples (approximately 44 ophthalmopathy, over 70 hyperthyroidism and approximately 17 progressor patients) is reported in the paper. A discovery cohort of around 98 patients, about 40 with Graves' ophthalmopathy and approximately 55 with stable Graves' hyperthyroidism, was used to find distinguishing TCR V-J signatures. In addition, the study compared T-cell repertoires in thyroid tissue and in blood from 6 or 7 Graves' hyperthyroidism patients. Beyond this particular receptor, the publication reports: In cross-validation, a model built on a 13 V-J signature told ophthalmopathy apart from stable hyperthyroidism with approximately 91% sensitivity and about 81% specificity, and in testing the same model reached 80%/75%. Most expanded thyroid clonotypes (frequency above 0.001) were also detected in blood, a finding suggesting that blood repertoires may reflect thyroid immune responses. During validation, the model predicted progression to ophthalmopathy a median of roughly 7.1 months ahead of onset, with almost 71% sensitivity and 72.22% specificity. No statistical method was used to set the sample size in advance, and investigators knew the group allocation.

This clonotype has a count of ten or more. This receptor's antigen is unknown. The input lacks base qualities; no much larger clone sits a single base away. TCR beta CDR3 regions were amplified from RNA transcripts. The first round of RT-PCR for the TCR CDR3 was performed with the HTBI primer set and the Qiagen OneStep RT-PCR kit. The libraries were constructed in a second round of multiplex PCR and then size-selected and purified. Sequencing of the libraries was done on an Illumina HiSeq2000 using paired-end 100 bp reads. In the authors' own workflow: Raw data were processed with SOAPnuke, discarding reads with adapters, uncalled bases, mean Phred below 15, or no exact constant-primer or identifier match. COPE v1.2.5 was used to merge high-quality paired reads, and clonotypes were defined as unique nucleotide sequences. MiTCR v1.1 was used to align clonotypes to the IMGT TRBV, TRBD and TRBJ reference segments. The analysis included only V-J combinations with a frequency above 0.0001, which together covered over 98% of the repertoires. A TCS score was defined as the ratio between F50 (clonal expansion) and ExV (chaos), using BLOSUM62-based TCRdist between CDR3 peptides within each V-J. Welch's t-statistics and random forest reduced 450 to 600 V-J features to 13, which were used in a naive Bayes classifier (R e1071). TCRdb cleaned the public reads at Q25 with fastp, built clones with MiXCR and kept in-frame beta chains. Rows matching on CDR3 protein sequence are summarized as one entry with the most common DNA and genes. These V and J calls rely on TCRdb rather than the paper's analysis. The sample table shows about 640,000 distinct CDR3 sequences, and approximately 15% are seen once. Around 13% of the sample lies in the top ten.

Ophthalmopathy patients had moderately to severely active disease, with a Clinical Activity Score of 3 or more, a NOSPECS grade of 4 or more, and a disease duration of less than 3 months. The study excluded patients with uncontrolled infections, other autoimmune diseases, pregnancy or lactation. Diagnoses were established on the basis of clinical symptoms, serum thyroxine and TRAb, thyroid ultrasound, and orbital computed tomography. PBMCs were isolated from about 9 ml of fresh peripheral blood by Ficoll-Paque density gradient centrifugation. Total RNA was extracted with Trizol reagent, and quality was checked on an Agilent 2100 Bioanalyzer. The CDR3 sequence holds 11 residues, the cysteine and phenylalanine included. Only the CDR3 region is kept as DNA, spanning 33 bases read in frame from base 1. The junction carries 6 bases between V and J, which are trimmed by 0 bases and 7 bases respectively. CDR1 and CDR2 are read off the germline V gene (reference sequence) as GTSNPN and SVGIG.

The rearranged segments are TRBV30 and TRBJ1-2; no D gene can be assigned with confidence. The sample was blood. The origin of this receptor is a woman between 50 and 59 years old with Graves' ophthalmopathy. The DNA is as follows: TGTGCCTGGAGTGTAGTTGTTGGCTACACCTTC. Its product reads: CAWSVVVGYTF.